A single sample is the source of the 5 T cell receptor beta chains below, sequenced in a study of blood T cell repertoires in COVID-19. Generated by immunoSEQ multiplex PCR, the TCRdb table keeps only in-frame clones and is missing some. Found here are 150,000 or so clones, around 90% of them singletons; the top ten hold 1.6%. The material sequenced was peripheral blood. These receptor sequences come from a woman between 50 and 59 years old with acute or convalescent COVID-19.

This sequence joins TRBV7-3 and TRBJ2-2; TRBD2 is a possible D gene (5 bases). The CDR3 is 14 residues long. Trimming took off 4 bases at V and 4 bases at J, with 10 bases between the two ends. CDR1 is SGHTA and CDR2 is FQGTGA in the germline V gene. CDR3 in DNA: TGTGCCAGCAGCTCCGGGGAGTCCACCGGGGAGCTGTTTTTT. This codes for CASSSGESTGELFF.

The V call is TRBV5-1, the J call TRBJ2-7; D might be TRBD1 (5 bases). Germline V CDR1 and CDR2: SGHRS, YFSETQ. The CDR3 length is 13 residues. V was trimmed by 0 bases and J by 5 bases, leaving 9 bases between them. CDR3 in amino acids: CASSLGGRDEQYF. The CDR3 DNA reads as TGCGCCAGCAGCTTGGGGGGCAGGGACGAGCAGTACTTC.

The sample holds one count of this clone. The rearrangement links TRBV12-5 to TRBJ2-2; D gene ambiguous. From germline, CDR1 is LGHNT and CDR2 FRNRAP. This CDR3 is built from 18 residues. The germline V and J ends were trimmed by 0 bases and 0 bases, with 14 bases remaining between them. The CDR3: CASGLVVTYIANTGELFF. Written as DNA, the CDR3 is TGTGCTAGTGGTTTGGTAGTTACGTACATCGCGAACACCGGGGAGCTGTTTTTT. Variable domain in full (rest from reference TRBV12-5 and TRBJ2-2): DARVTQTPRHKVTEMGQEVTMRCQPILGHNTVFWYRQTMMQGLELLAYFRNRAPLDDSGMPKDRFSAEMPDATLATLKIQPSEPRDSAVYFCASGLVVTYIANTGELFFGEGSRLTVL.

This clone was found a few times. The chain has TRBV6-1 and TRBJ2-1, with D perhaps matching TRBD2 (5 bases). Trimming took 4 bases from V and 0 from J, leaving 10 bases between them. Germline values: CDR1 MNHNS, CDR2 SASEGT. There are 15 residues in the CDR3. In DNA form, the CDR3 reads TGTGCCAGCAGTGCGGAGGATCGCTCCTACAATGAGCAGTTCTTC. Translation gives CASSAEDRSYNEQFF.

This chain connects TRBV4-1 to TRBJ2-7, with a tentative D call TRBD2 (6 bases). The CDR3 has 15 residues. From germline, CDR1 is MGHRA and CDR2 YSYEKL. V dropped 2 bases and J dropped 0 bases, with 11 bases sitting between them. DNA for the CDR3: TGCGCCAGCAGCCAACCGGGACTCGGCTCCTACGAGCAGTACTTC. Its translation: CASSQPGLGSYEQYF.